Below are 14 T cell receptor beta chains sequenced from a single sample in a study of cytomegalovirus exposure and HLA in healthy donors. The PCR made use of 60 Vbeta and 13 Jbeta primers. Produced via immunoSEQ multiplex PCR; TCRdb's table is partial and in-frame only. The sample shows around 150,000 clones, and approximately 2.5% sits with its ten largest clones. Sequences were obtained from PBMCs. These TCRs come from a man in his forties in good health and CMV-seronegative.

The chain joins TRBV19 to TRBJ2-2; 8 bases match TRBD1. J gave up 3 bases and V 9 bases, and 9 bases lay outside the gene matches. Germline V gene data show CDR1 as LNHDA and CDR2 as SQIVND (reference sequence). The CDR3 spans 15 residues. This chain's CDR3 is CASLQGAMDTGELFF. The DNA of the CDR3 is TGTGCCAGCCTGCAGGGGGCGATGGACACCGGGGAGCTGTTTTTT.

CDR3 coding DNA: TGCGCCAGCACCCCGGGACAGCAACATAACTATGGCTACACCTTC. This translates into CASTPGQQHNYGYTF. The chain uses TRBV5-1 and TRBJ1-2; 7 bases are a match to TRBD1. CDR1 and CDR2 from the germline V gene are SGHRS and YFSETQ. This CDR3 contains 15 residues. The J segment lost 1 base and the V segment lost 6 bases, leaving 9 bases of the junction unmatched. Filled out from reference TRBV5-1 and TRBJ1-2, the complete variable domain reads KAGVTQTPRYLIKTRGQQVTLSCSPISGHRSVSWYQQTPGQGLQFLFEYFSETQRNKGNFPGRFSGRQFSNSRSEMNVSTLELGDSALYLCASTPGQQHNYGYTFGSGTRLTVV.

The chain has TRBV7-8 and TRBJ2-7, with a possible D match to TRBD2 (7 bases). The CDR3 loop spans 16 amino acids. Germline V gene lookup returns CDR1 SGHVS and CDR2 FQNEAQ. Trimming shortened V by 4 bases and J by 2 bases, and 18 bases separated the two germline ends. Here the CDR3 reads CASSWPKRGGTYEQYF. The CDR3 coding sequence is TGTGCCAGCAGCTGGCCGAAAAGGGGGGGAACCTACGAGCAGTACTTC.

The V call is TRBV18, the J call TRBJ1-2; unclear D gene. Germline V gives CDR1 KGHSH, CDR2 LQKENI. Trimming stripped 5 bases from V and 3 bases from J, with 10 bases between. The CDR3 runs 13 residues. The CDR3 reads CASSDGADYGYTF. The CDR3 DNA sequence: TGTGCCAGCTCAGACGGAGCGGACTATGGCTACACCTTC.

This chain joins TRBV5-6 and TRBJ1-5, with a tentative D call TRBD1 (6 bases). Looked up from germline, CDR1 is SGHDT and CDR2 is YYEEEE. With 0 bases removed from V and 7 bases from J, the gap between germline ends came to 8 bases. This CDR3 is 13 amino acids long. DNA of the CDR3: TGTGCCAGCAGCTTGGGTCAGGGGCAGCCCCAGCATTTT. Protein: CASSLGQGQPQHF.

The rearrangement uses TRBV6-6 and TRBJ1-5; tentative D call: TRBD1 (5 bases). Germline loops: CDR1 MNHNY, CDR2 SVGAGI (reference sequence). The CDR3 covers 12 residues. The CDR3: CAGRDSNQPQHF. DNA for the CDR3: TGTGCGGGCAGGGATAGCAATCAGCCCCAGCATTTT.

CDR3 DNA sequence: TGTGCCAGCAGCATTAGCAGAGGACAGGCAACTAATGAAAAACTGTTTTTT. Its translation: CASSISRGQATNEKLFF. The chain carries TRBV5-6 and TRBJ1-4; 7 bases agree with TRBD1. CDR1 and CDR2 from the germline V gene are SGHDT and YYEEEE. The CDR3 has 17 amino acids. V gave up 4 bases and J gave up 0 bases; unmatched junction bases: 9.

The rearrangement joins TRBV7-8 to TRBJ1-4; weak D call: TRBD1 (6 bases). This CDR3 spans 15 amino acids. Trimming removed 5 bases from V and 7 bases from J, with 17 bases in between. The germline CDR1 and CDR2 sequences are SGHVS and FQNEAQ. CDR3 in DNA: TGTGCCAGCAGCGAATCAGGGGCGCAGGTTGAAAAACTGTTTTTT. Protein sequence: CASSESGAQVEKLFF.

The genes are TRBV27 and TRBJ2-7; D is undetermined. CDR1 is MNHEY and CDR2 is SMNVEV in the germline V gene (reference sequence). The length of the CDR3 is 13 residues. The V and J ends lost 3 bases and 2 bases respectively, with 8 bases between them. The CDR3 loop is CASSFLAAYEQYF. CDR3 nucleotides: TGTGCCAGCAGTTTCTTGGCCGCCTACGAGCAGTACTTC.

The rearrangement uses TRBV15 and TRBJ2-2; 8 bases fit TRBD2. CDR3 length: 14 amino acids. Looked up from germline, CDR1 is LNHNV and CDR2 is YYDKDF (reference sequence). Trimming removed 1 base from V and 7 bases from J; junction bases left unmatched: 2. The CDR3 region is CATSRAGGHGELFF. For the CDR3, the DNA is TGTGCCACCAGCAGAGCGGGAGGGCACGGGGAGCTGTTTTTT.

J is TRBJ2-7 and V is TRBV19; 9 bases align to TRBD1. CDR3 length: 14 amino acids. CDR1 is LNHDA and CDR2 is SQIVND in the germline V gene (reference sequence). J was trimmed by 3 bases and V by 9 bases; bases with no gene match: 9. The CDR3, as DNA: TGTGCCAGCCGAACCGGGACAGGGCTCTACGAGCAGTACTTC. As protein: CASRTGTGLYEQYF.

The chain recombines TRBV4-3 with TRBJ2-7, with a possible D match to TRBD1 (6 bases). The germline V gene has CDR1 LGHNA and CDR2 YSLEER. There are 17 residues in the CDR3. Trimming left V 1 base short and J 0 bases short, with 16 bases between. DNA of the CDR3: TGCGCCAGCAGCCAAGTGGTGCCCCAGGGGAACTCCTACGAGCAGTACTTC. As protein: CASSQVVPQGNSYEQYF.

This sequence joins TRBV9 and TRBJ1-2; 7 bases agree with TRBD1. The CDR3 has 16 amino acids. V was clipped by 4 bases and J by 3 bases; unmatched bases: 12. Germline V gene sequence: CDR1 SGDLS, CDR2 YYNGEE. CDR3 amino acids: CASSPENRGGYYGYTF. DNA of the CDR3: TGTGCCAGCAGCCCAGAAAACAGGGGAGGTTACTATGGCTACACCTTC. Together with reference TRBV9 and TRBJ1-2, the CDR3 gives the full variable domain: DSGVTQTPKHLITATGQRVTLRCSPRSGDLSVYWYQQSLDQGLQFLIQYYNGEERAKGNILERFSAQQFPDLHSELNLSSLELGDSALYFCASSPENRGGYYGYTFGSGTRLTVV.

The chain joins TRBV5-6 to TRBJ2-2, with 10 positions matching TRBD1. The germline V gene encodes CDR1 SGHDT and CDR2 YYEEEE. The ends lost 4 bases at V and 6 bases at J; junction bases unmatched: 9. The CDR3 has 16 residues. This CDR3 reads CASSRTIDRGPGELFF. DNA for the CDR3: TGTGCCAGCAGCCGTACCATTGACAGGGGGCCCGGGGAGCTGTTTTTT.